The present T cell receptor (beta chain) was sequenced within a study of CD4 T cells in relation to SARS-CoV-2 and coronaviruses. As concerns this clone: Its matching antigen is unknown.

V shed 2 bases and J shed 6 bases, with 5 bases lying between them. This CDR3 comprises 11 residues. Germline loops: CDR1 MNHEY, CDR2 SVGAGI. The unexposed donors gave CD4+ T cells in about 2011-2018, prior to COVID-19. Here immunoSEQ multiplex PCR was the method, and the copy in TCRdb shows in-frame clones only, minus some. The sample holds 60,000 to 80,000 clones, about 90% seen once. Points from the study as a whole: Each donor contributed either pre-pandemic or post-infection samples, not both. Monoreactive clones expanded significantly more to SARS-CoV-2 than crossreactive clones did. According to naive versus memory sequencing, detected responses are memory recall, not newly primed. About 64% of donors had memory CD4+ clonotypes crossrecognizing SARS-CoV-2 and common cold coronavirus spike.

Sequencing input: memory CD4+ T cells from PBMCs. The chain recombines TRBV6-5 with TRBJ2-7; no clear D. This TCR came from a human donor in good health. The CDR3 protein is CASSYATEQYF. DNA for the CDR3: TGTGCCAGCAGTTACGCTACCGAGCAGTACTTC.